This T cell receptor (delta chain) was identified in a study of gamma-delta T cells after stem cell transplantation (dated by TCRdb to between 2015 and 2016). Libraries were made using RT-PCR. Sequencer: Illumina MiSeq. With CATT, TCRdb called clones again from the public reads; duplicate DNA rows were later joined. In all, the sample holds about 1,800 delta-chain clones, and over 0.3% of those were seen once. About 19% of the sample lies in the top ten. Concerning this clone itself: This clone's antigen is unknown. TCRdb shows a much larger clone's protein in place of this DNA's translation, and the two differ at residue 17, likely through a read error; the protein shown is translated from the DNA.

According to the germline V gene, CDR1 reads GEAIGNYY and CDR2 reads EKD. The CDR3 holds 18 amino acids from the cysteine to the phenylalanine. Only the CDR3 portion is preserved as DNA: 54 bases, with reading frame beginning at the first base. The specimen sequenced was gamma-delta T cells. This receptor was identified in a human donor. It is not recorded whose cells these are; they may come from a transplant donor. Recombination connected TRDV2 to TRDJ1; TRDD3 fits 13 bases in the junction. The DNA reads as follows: TGTGCCTGTGCTGAACTGGGGGATACGGGGGTGTACACCGATAAACTCACCTTT. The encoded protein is CACAELGDTGVYTDKLTF.